Listed below are T cell receptor beta chains from one sample, sequenced in a study of blood T cell repertoires in COVID-19. The assay was immunoSEQ multiplex PCR, and TCRdb's table has in-frame clones only and misses some. The table records roughly 290,000 clones, approximately 90% of them present only once. Material: peripheral blood. The receptors were sampled from a man aged 25-40 years with acute or convalescent COVID-19. CDR3s leave out the opening cysteine and the closing phenylalanine or tryptophan. Clone size is given for some rows only: seen once, a few or many times, or a class if the clone is expanded.

v_call: TRBV6-5; clone_size: NA; cdr3_aa: ASSRTGIGNTIY
v_call: TRBV27; clone_size: NA; cdr3_aa: ASSTLDRGSSEKLF
v_call: TRBV5-6; clone_size: NA; cdr3_aa: ASSLQGTGGHEQY
v_call: TRBV12-3/TRBV12-4; clone_size: NA; cdr3_aa: ASSPRTVYEQY
v_call: TRBV5-1; clone_size: NA; cdr3_aa: ASETGTATDTQY
v_call: TRBV5-1; clone_size: NA; cdr3_aa: ASSLEPDYGYT
v_call: TRBV7-9; clone_size: NA; cdr3_aa: ASSLGTGGNQPQH
v_call: TRBV28; clone_size: NA; cdr3_aa: ASTLLGGNTEAF
v_call: TRBV29-1; clone_size: NA; cdr3_aa: SAGDSMNTEAF
v_call: TRBV2; clone_size: NA; cdr3_aa: ASSEGQPRDTQY
v_call: TRBV7-9; clone_size: NA; cdr3_aa: ASSSMGEDRSFNYGYT
v_call: TRBV6-5; clone_size: NA; cdr3_aa: ASSQGHSYQETQY
v_call: TRBV6-6; clone_size: NA; cdr3_aa: ASSPGLGDSRSYEQY
v_call: TRBV4-1; clone_size: NA; cdr3_aa: ASSASGTGVIRETQY
v_call: TRBV2; clone_size: NA; cdr3_aa: ASIRGPTNEKLF
v_call: TRBV5-1; clone_size: once; cdr3_aa: ASSWEWGRSGYT
v_call: TRBV5-6; clone_size: NA; cdr3_aa: ASSNGQGNIQY